This TCR beta chain was obtained from a study of T cell responses to AZD1222 COVID-19 vaccine. A note on this clone: Antigen: not known.

This CDR3 region has 16 residues. V dropped 7 bases and J dropped 0 bases, with 18 bases sitting between them. From germline, CDR1 is MDHEN and CDR2 SYDVKM. General study results and limits: Spike-specific TCR breadth and depth grew following two AZD1222 doses.

Sequenced by immunoSEQ multiplex PCR; TCRdb stores in-frame clones only, minus some. The sample comprises some 120,000 clones, 85% to 95% of which are singletons, and approximately 3.1% rests with the top ten. This sequence was found in an adult in good health. V is TRBV28 and J is TRBJ1-1, with D possibly matching TRBD1 (6 bases). The sample consisted of peripheral blood, taken on day 0 of AZD1222 vaccination. CDR3: CASIIGGLGMNTEAFF. The CDR3 coding sequence is TGTGCCAGCATAATCGGGGGCCTAGGCATGAACACTGAAGCTTTCTTT.